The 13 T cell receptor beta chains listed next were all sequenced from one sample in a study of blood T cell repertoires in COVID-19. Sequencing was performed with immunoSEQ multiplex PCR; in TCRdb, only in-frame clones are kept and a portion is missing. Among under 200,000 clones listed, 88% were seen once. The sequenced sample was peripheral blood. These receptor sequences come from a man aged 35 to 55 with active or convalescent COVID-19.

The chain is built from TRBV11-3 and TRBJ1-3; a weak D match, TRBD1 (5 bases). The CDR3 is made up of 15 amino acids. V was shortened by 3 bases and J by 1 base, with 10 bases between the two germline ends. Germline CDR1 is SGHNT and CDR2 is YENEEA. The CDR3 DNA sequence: TGTGCCAGCAGCTTTGGGGGGAAGTCTGGAAACACCATATATTTT. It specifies CASSFGGKSGNTIYF.

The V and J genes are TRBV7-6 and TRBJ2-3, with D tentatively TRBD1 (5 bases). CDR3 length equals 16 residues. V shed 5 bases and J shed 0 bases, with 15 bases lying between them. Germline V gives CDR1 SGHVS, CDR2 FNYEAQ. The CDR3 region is CASSQGGLSSTDTQYF. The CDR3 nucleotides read TGTGCCAGCAGCCAGGGTGGCCTGTCTAGCACAGATACGCAGTATTTT.

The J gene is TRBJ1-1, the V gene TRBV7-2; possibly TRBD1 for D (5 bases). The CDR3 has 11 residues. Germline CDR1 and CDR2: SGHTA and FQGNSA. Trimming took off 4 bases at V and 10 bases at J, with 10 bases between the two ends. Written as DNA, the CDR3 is TGTGCCAGCAGCTGGCAGGGTAGAGCTTTCTTT. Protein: CASSWQGRAFF.

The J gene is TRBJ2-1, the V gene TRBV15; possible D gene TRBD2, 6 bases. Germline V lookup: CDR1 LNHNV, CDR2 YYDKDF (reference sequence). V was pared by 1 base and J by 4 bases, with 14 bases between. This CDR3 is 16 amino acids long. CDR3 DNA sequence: TGTGCCACCAGCAGAGGCCGGGAGTTAGATTACAATGAGCAGTTCTTC. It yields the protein CATSRGRELDYNEQFF.

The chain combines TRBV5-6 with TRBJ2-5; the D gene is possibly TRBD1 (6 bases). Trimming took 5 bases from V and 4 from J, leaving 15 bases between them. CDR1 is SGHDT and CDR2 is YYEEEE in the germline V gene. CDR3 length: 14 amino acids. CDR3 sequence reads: CASSRPGQLETQYF. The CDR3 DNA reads TGTGCCAGCAGTAGACCGGGACAATTAGAGACCCAGTACTTC. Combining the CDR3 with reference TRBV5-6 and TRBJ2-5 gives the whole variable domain DAGVTQSPTHLIKTRGQQVTLRCSPKSGHDTVSWYQQALGQGPQFIFQYYEEEERQRGNFPDRFSGHQFPNYSSELNVNALLLGDSALYLCASSRPGQLETQYFGPGTRLLVL.

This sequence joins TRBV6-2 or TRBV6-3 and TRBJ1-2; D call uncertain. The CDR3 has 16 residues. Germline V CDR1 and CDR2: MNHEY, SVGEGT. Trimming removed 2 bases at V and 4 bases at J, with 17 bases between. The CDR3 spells CASSYAGTPLLYGYTF. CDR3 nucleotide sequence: TGTGCCAGCAGTTACGCGGGAACCCCACTCCTCTATGGCTACACCTTC.

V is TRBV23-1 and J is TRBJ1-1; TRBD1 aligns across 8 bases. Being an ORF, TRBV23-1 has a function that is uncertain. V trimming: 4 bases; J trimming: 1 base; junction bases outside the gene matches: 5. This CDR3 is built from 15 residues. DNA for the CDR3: TGCGCCAGCAGTCCCACGGACAGGGAGAACACTGAAGCTTTCTTT. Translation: CASSPTDRENTEAFF.

The CDR3 loop reads CASSQALAGVGEQYF. The CDR3 DNA follows: TGTGCCAGCAGCCAAGCCCTAGCGGGCGTGGGCGAGCAGTACTTC. V gene TRBV3-1 (or the pseudogene TRBV3-2) combines with J gene TRBJ2-7, with TRBD2 matching over 8 bases. Germline V gene data show CDR1 as LGHDT and CDR2 as YNNKEL (reference sequence). With 1 base clipped from V and 6 bases from J, the junction kept 8 bases outside the gene matches. CDR3 length: 15 amino acids.

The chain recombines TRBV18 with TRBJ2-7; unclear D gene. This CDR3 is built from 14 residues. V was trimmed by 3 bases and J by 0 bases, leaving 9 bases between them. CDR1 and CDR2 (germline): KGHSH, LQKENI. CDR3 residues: CASSPGLSSYEQYF. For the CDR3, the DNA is TGTGCCAGCTCACCCGGTCTAAGCTCCTACGAGCAGTACTTC.

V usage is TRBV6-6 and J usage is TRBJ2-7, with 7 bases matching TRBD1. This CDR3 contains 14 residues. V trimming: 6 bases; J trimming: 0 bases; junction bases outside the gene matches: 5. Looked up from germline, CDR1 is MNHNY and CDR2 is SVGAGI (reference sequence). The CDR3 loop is CASRRGTASYEQYF. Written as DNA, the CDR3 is TGTGCCAGCAGGAGAGGGACAGCCTCCTACGAGCAGTACTTC.

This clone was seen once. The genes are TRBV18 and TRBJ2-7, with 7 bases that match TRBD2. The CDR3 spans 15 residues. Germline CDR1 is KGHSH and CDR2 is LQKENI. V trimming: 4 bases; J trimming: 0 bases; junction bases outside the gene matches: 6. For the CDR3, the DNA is TGTGCCAGCTCACTGAGCGGGATCAGCTCCTACGAGCAGTACTTC. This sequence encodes CASSLSGISSYEQYF.

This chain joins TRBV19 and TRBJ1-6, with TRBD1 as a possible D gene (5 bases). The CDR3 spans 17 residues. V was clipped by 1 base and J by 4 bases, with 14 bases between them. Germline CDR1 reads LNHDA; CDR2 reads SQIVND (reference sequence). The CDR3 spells CASSIVRQGSYNSPLHF. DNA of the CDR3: TGTGCCAGTAGTATAGTACGGCAGGGATCGTATAATTCACCCCTCCACTTT.

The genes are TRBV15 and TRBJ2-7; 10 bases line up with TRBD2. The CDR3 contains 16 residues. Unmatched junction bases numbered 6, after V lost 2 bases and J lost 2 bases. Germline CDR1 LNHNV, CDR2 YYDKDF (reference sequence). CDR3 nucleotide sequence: TGTGCCACCAGCAGAAGCGGGGGGGCCCGGACCTACGAGCAGTACTTC. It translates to CATSRSGGARTYEQYF.